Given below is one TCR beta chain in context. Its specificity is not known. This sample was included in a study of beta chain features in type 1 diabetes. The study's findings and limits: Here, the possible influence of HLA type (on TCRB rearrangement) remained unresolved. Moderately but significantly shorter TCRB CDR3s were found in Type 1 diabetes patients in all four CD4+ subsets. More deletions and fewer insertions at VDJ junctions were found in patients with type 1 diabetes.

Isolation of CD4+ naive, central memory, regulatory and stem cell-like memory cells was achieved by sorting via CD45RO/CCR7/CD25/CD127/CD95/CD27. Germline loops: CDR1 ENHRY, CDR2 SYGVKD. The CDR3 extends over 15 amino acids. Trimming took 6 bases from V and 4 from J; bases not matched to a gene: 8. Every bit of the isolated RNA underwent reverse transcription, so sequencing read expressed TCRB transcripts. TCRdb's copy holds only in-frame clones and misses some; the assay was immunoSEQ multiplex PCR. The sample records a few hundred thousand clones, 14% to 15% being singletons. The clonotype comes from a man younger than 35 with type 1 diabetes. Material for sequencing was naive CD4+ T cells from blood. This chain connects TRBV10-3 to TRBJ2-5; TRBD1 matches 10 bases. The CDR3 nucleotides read TGTGCCATCAGGCCCGGGACAGGGGTAGGAGAGACCCAGTACTTC. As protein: CAIRPGTGVGETQYF.